The 4 T cell receptor beta chains in this list originate from one sample, sequenced in a study of T cell responses to AZD1222 COVID-19 vaccine. The repertoire was sequenced with immunoSEQ multiplex PCR; TCRdb's copy has only in-frame clones and lacks some. The data show 150,000 to 200,000 clones, 75% to 90% seen once. The specimen comprised peripheral blood, sampled on day 0 of AZD1222 vaccination. The receptors come from an adult in good health.

The sample holds a few counts of this clone. This chain connects TRBV7-2 to TRBJ1-5; 7 nucleotides align to TRBD1. CDR1 is SGHTA, CDR2 FQGNSA, per germline. The CDR3 is 14 amino acids. The J segment lost 9 bases and the V segment lost 5 bases, leaving 10 bases of the junction unmatched. As DNA, the CDR3 is TGTGCCAGCAGCCTCGACAGGGCCTTACGGCCCCAGCATTTT. It codes for CASSLDRALRPQHF.

This clone has just one count. This chain uses TRBV11-3 with TRBJ2-2; weak D call: TRBD2 (6 bases). The CDR3 is made up of 14 amino acids. CDR1 is SGHNT and CDR2 is YENEEA in the germline V gene. Trimming removed 5 bases at V and 6 bases at J, with 13 bases between. The DNA for the CDR3 is TGTGCCAGCAGCCCACGCGGGGCGGCCGGGGAGCTGTTTTTT. Residues: CASSPRGAAGELFF.

The V call is TRBV7-9, the J call TRBJ1-1; TRBD1 agrees at 8 bases. In germline, CDR1 is SEHNR, CDR2 FQNEAQ (reference sequence). Germline trimming cut 6 bases from V and 1 base from J; bases unmatched to any gene: 4. This CDR3 is built from 14 residues. CDR3: CASRPGQGNTEAFF. In nucleotides, the CDR3 is TGTGCCAGCAGACCCGGACAGGGGAACACTGAAGCTTTCTTT.

The genes are TRBV11-3 and TRBJ2-1, with D perhaps given as TRBD1 or TRBD2 (5 bases each). The length of the CDR3 is 13 residues. Germline V lookup: CDR1 SGHNT, CDR2 YENEEA. V was pared by 0 bases and J by 10 bases, with 10 bases between. The CDR3 loop is CASSLERGTEQFF. As DNA, the CDR3 is TGTGCCAGCAGCTTAGAGAGAGGGACCGAGCAGTTCTTC.